The rows below give T cell receptor beta chains drawn from one sample of a study of control samples from healthy donors and cancer patients. Assay used: immunoSEQ multiplex PCR; TCRdb lists only in-frame clones, some missing. The sample shows 90,000 to 130,000 clones, almost 85% of them seen only once. The material sequenced was blood. Receptor source: a man younger than 35 in good health. Both conserved end residues are part of each CDR3. The order of the fields is clone size, V gene, J gene, D gene, CDR3 DNA, CDR3 protein. The D gene is left open where the match is weak. Not all rows give a size; the values are once, few, many and, for expanded clones, a class.

>-|TRBV28|TRBJ2-7|-
TGTGCCAGCACCCTTCGACCGACATCCCTTTACGAGCAGTACTTC
CASTLRPTSLYEQYF
>once|TRBV5-6|TRBJ1-2|TRBD1
TGTGCCAGCAGCTCCCTAGACCGTTCAGGGGGCCATAGCTATGGCTACACCTTC
CASSSLDRSGGHSYGYTF
>-|TRBV5-1|TRBJ2-3|-
TGCGCCAGCAGCTTGGGGCATGCAGATACGCAGTATTTT
CASSLGHADTQYF
>many|TRBV5-1|TRBJ2-3|-
TGCGCCAGCAGCGGTGGGACGCCCCCCCGGCGCACAGATACGCAGTATTTT
CASSGGTPPRRTDTQYF
>-|TRBV3-1/TRBV3-2|TRBJ1-1|TRBD1
TGTGCCAGCAGCCAAGTGTTCGGAACAGGGGGTTTGGGAGCTTTCTTT
CASSQVFGTGGLGAFF
>-|TRBV3-1/TRBV3-2|TRBJ2-2|TRBD2
TGTGCCAGCAGCCAAGTGGCTAGCGGGGGGGGATCGAACACCGGGGAGCTGTTTTTT
CASSQVASGGGSNTGELFF
>-|TRBV7-6|TRBJ2-3|TRBD2
TGTGCCAGCAGCTTAGGGAGCGGGGGGCCTTATACGCAGTATTTT
CASSLGSGGPYTQYF
>-|TRBV25-1|TRBJ1-3|-
TGTGCCAGCAGTGAATATTTTGGGGCTCAAGACTCTGGAAACACCATATATTTT
CASSEYFGAQDSGNTIYF
>-|TRBV28|TRBJ2-1|-
TGTGCCAGCAGTCAGGGATACAATGAGCAGTTCTTC
CASSQGYNEQFF
>-|TRBV5-4|TRBJ1-6|TRBD1
TGTGCCAGCAGCTTGGTGGGACAGGGATTGGGGGGCAATTCACCCCTCCACTTT
CASSLVGQGLGGNSPLHF
>few|TRBV2|TRBJ2-2|-
TGTGCCAGCTATGACAGATGGCGGGGAGACACCGGGGAGCTGTTTTTT
CASYDRWRGDTGELFF
>-|TRBV4-1|TRBJ1-1|TRBD1
TGCGCCAGCAGCTTCTCCGGGACAGGGGGCACTGAAGCTTTCTTT
CASSFSGTGGTEAFF
>-|TRBV5-8|TRBJ2-3|-
TGTGCCAGCAGCTTGTACAGGCCCACAGATACGCAGTATTTT
CASSLYRPTDTQYF
>-|TRBV10-2|TRBJ1-1|-
TGCGCCAGCAGTCCGAAGGGTGAAGCTTTCTTT
CASSPKGEAFF
>-|TRBV6-1|TRBJ2-7|-
TGTGCCAGCAGTGAGGGCGCCTTGGAGCAGTACTTC
CASSEGALEQYF
>-|TRBV3-1/TRBV3-2|TRBJ2-3|-
TGTGCCAGCAGCCAAGATTGGGGACTCTCACGAGATACGCAGTATTTT
CASSQDWGLSRDTQYF
>-|TRBV27|TRBJ2-2|-
TGTGCCAGCAGACGCGGGGGCTTAAACACCGGGGAGCTGTTTTTT
CASRRGGLNTGELFF
>-|TRBV10-3|TRBJ1-5|-
TGTGCCATCAGTGAGTGGGGGGGCGAAGGGAGCAATCAGCCCCAGCATTTT
CAISEWGGEGSNQPQHF
>-|TRBV6-5|TRBJ1-2|-
TGTGCCAGCAAGTCAGGGACCCCATGGGACTACACCTTC
CASKSGTPWDYTF
>-|TRBV4-1|TRBJ2-5|TRBD2
TGCGCCAGCAGCCCCACCGGACTAGCATCCAGCCAAGAGACCCAGTACTTC
CASSPTGLASSQETQYF
>-|TRBV5-1|TRBJ2-3|TRBD1
TGCGCCAGCAGCTCGACCCCGACAGGGGGCCGCACAGATACGCAGTATTTT
CASSSTPTGGRTDTQYF
>-|TRBV25-1|TRBJ2-3|TRBD1
TGTGCCGCGCGGGACAGGGGCACAGATACGCAGTATTTT
CAARDRGTDTQYF
>-|TRBV6-5|TRBJ2-4|-
TGTGCCAGCAGTAGAGAGTACGGAAAAAACATTCAGTACTTC
CASSREYGKNIQYF
>-|TRBV28|TRBJ2-7|-
TGTGCCAGCAGTTTATGGGACAGTGCCTCCTACGAGCAGTACTTC
CASSLWDSASYEQYF
>few|TRBV12-3/TRBV12-4|TRBJ1-2|-
TGTGCCAGCAGCCCCCGGGCCTATGGCTACACCTTC
CASSPRAYGYTF
>few|TRBV4-1|TRBJ2-5|TRBD1
TGCGCCAGCAGCCAAGATAAATCGACAGGGGGCCGTCGGGAGACCCAGTACTTC
CASSQDKSTGGRRETQYF
>-|TRBV11-2|TRBJ2-1|TRBD2
TGTGCCAGCAGCTTGAGAAGGCTAGCGGGGCCGGGGGCCAATGAGCAGTTCTTC
CASSLRRLAGPGANEQFF
>-|TRBV6-2/TRBV6-3|TRBJ2-1|TRBD2
TGTGCCAGCAGTTACTCGAATTACCGGGGGGGCGCTGAGCAGTTCTTC
CASSYSNYRGGAEQFF
>-|TRBV6-6|TRBJ1-6|TRBD1
TGTGCCAGCAGCCTAACCGGGACAGCGAATTCACCCCTCCACTTT
CASSLTGTANSPLHF
>-|TRBV5-1|TRBJ2-2|TRBD2
TGCGCCAGCAGCCCGGGGGGGCTAGCCAACACCGGGGAGCTGTTTTTT
CASSPGGLANTGELFF
>-|TRBV9|TRBJ2-3|-
TGTGCCAGCAGCGTAGGGGGGGCCCGCACAGATACGCAGTATTTT
CASSVGGARTDTQYF
>-|TRBV6-4|TRBJ2-3|TRBD2
TGTGCCAGCAGTGACGGGGGGGTTTCCACAGATACGCAGTATTTT
CASSDGGVSTDTQYF
>-|TRBV20-1|TRBJ2-5|-
TGCAGTGCTAGAGGGTTGTACTTC
CSARGLYF
>many|TRBV2|TRBJ2-5|TRBD2
TGTGCCAGCCGACGGACTAGCGTGCCCGATGAGACCCAGTACTTC
CASRRTSVPDETQYF
>-|TRBV5-6|TRBJ2-3|-
TGTGCCAGCAGCTTCCCGGACAAACGGGATACGCAGTATTTT
CASSFPDKRDTQYF
>-|TRBV5-1|TRBJ1-1|-
TGCGCCAGCAGCTTATATGGCAGTATGAACACTGAAGCTTTCTTT
CASSLYGSMNTEAFF
>-|TRBV4-1|TRBJ1-5|-
TGCGCCAGCAGCCAAGTCGGGGCGTCGGACAATCAGCCCCAGCATTTT
CASSQVGASDNQPQHF
>-|TRBV19|TRBJ2-3|-
TGTGCCAGTAGTTTTCTGTGGGATACGCAGTATTTT
CASSFLWDTQYF
>-|TRBV5-1|TRBJ1-2|-
TGCGCCAGCAGCTTGGACGGTAACTATGGCTACACCTTC
CASSLDGNYGYTF